This T cell receptor beta chain was documented in a study of control samples from healthy donors and cancer patients. Germline loops: CDR1 LNHNV, CDR2 YYDKDF (reference sequence). CDR3 size: 14 residues. The V end lost 5 bases, the J end lost 1 base, and 11 bases lay between the germline ends. Data came from immunoSEQ multiplex PCR; TCRdb stores just in-frame clones and leaves some out. The table records roughly 76,000 clones, 94% of them present only once. The chain uses TRBV15 and TRBJ1-1, with D possibly matching TRBD1 (5 bases). Material for sequencing was blood. This sequence was found in a woman aged 18-29 years in good health. The CDR3 DNA reads as TGTGCCACCAGCGCGTCAGGGAGGAACACTGAAGCTTTCTTT. This translates into CATSASGRNTEAFF.